This T cell receptor beta chain was sequenced for a study of CXCR3-negative and CXCR3-positive naive CD8 T cells. Study-level information: Summed over all libraries, TRB reads came to approximately 140 million, with about 1.5 +/- 0.3 million per library. Points from the study as a whole: Each naive subset displayed comparably high diversity, whereas memory CD8+ cells displayed much lower diversity. Greater hydrophobicity was found in TRB CDR3s of CXCR3-positive naive cells than of CXCR3-negative naive cells. Memory cells differed in TRBV-TRBJ usage, but naive CXCR3-negative and CXCR3-positive cells had similar usage.

Phenotypically, naive CD8+ T cells corresponded to CD45RO-CCR7+CD27+CD95-. This CDR3 has 13 amino acids. Germline values: CDR1 SGHTA, CDR2 FQGNSA. Concerning this clonotype: Its antigen is unidentified.

cDNA libraries for TRB were generated by 5' RACE incorporating UMI labels. TCRdb re-called the 5' RACE reads and catalogs CDR3 proteins one per entry, DNA excluded. The listing records nearly 90,000 distinct CDR3 sequences. The TCR was taken from a human donor in good health. Some clones in this sample may be carry-over from other donors' samples. What was sequenced was naive CXCR3+ CD8+ T cells from blood. Subset specified: CD45RO-CCR7+CD27+CD95- naive CD8+ T cells expressing CXCR3 (TNR3+). The J gene is TRBJ2-7, the V gene TRBV7-2; TCRdb gives TRBD2 as the D gene, but with no DNA this cannot be confirmed. CDR3 sequence reads: CASSTGLAREQYF.